The 27 T cell receptor beta chains in this list originate from one sample, sequenced in a study of CD8+CD57+ T cells in acquired aplastic anemia. Researchers used genomic DNA as the template to profile TCR beta VDJ and CDR3. TCRdb redid the calling of the reads with MiXCR, one entry per CDR3 protein. Of about 200,000 distinct CDR3 sequences detected, roughly 35% appear once; the ten largest clones hold 0.95% to 1.3%. The specimen was sorted CD4+, CD8+, or CD8+CD57+ T cells (not recorded which) from PBMCs. The receptor source for this set is a human donor in good health, serving as a control.

This clonotype has ten or more counts. V and J are TRBV24-1 and TRBJ2-5, with D possibly called TRBD1 or TRBD2 (5 bases each). The CDR3 is 14 amino acids. Trimming took 4 bases from V and 4 from J, leaving 12 bases between them. Looked up from germline, CDR1 is KGHDR and CDR2 is SFDVKD. The CDR3 region has the DNA TGTGCCACCAGTGACGCCGGGACCAGAGAGACCCAGTACTTC. Its protein is CATSDAGTRETQYF.

This chain connects TRBV5-1 to TRBJ1-2, with 7 nucleotides matching TRBD1. CDR1 and CDR2 (germline): SGHRS, YFSETQ. The V and J ends lost 0 bases and 8 bases, in that order; junction bases with no gene match: 10. The length of the CDR3 is 15 residues. CDR3 DNA: TGCGCCAGCAGCTTGGGGGACAGCCATCTCTCCGGCTACACCTTC. It encodes CASSLGDSHLSGYTF.

The chain uses TRBV12-5 and TRBJ1-1, with D possibly matching TRBD1 (6 bases). Per the germline V gene, CDR1 is LGHNT and CDR2 is FRNRAP. Trimming shortened V by 7 bases and J by 1 base, and 19 bases separated the two germline ends. The CDR3 consists of 16 residues. The CDR3 DNA reads TGTGCTAGTGATTCCATCTCGGGACATACGAACACTGAAGCTTTCTTT. Its protein product is CASDSISGHTNTEAFF.

V usage is TRBV5-1 and J usage is TRBJ2-5; 12 bases align to TRBD2. CDR1 and CDR2 (germline): SGHRS, YFSETQ. The CDR3 covers 16 residues. Unmatched junction bases numbered 6, after V lost 2 bases and J lost 4 bases. The CDR3 nucleotides are TGCGCCAGCAGCTTTAGACTAGCGGGAGCCCCAGAGACCCAGTACTTC. This encodes CASSFRLAGAPETQYF.

V usage is TRBV11-2 and J usage is TRBJ1-2; D ambiguous. Trimming shortened V by 1 base and J by 4 bases, and 13 bases separated the two germline ends. Germline V CDR1 and CDR2: SGHAT, FQNNGV. The CDR3 length is 15 residues. CDR3 sequence reads: CASSLVGRWGYGYTF. DNA of the CDR3: TGTGCCAGCAGCTTAGTTGGCAGGTGGGGCTATGGCTACACCTTC.

This clonotype was counted a few times. This clone may be a read error of a much larger clone one base away. The J gene is TRBJ2-7, the V gene TRBV9, with 10 bases aligning to TRBD2. The V and J ends lost 4 bases and 5 bases, in that order; junction bases with no gene match: 9. The CDR3 has 15 amino acids. Germline V lookup: CDR1 SGDLS, CDR2 YYNGEE. The CDR3 loop is CASSPLLAGWDEQYF. The CDR3 DNA reads TGTGCCAGCAGCCCCTTACTAGCGGGATGGGACGAGCAGTACTTC.

This clonotype appeared a few times. The rearrangement uses TRBV4-2 and TRBJ2-7, with 7 bases that match TRBD1. Per the germline V gene, CDR1 is LGHNA and CDR2 is YNFKEQ. The CDR3 consists of 18 residues. Trimming at V came to 0 bases and at J to 3 bases, leaving 14 bases not matched to a gene. DNA of the CDR3: TGTGCCAGCAGCCAAGATGCCCCCTCGACAGGGATAGGCTACGAGCAGTACTTC. The encoded protein is CASSQDAPSTGIGYEQYF.

This clonotype was seen ten or more times. This sequence joins TRBV20-1 and TRBJ1-2; possibly TRBD1 for D (5 bases). Trimming took 1 base from V and 9 from J, leaving 21 bases between them. CDR3 length: 15 residues. CDR1 DFQATT and CDR2 SNEGSKA come from the germline V gene (reference sequence). CDR3 in DNA: TGCAGTGCTAGAGGAGGGGAGGACCGAACGGGCAGCTACACCTTC. It yields the protein CSARGGEDRTGSYTF.

This clonotype appeared many times. The chain combines TRBV7-2 with TRBJ2-5; D is ambiguous. V lost 5 bases, J lost 5 bases, and 9 bases lay in between. The CDR3 is 12 residues long. Per the germline V gene, CDR1 is SGHTA and CDR2 is FQGNSA. This chain's CDR3 is CASSRRSETQYF. CDR3 nucleotide sequence: TGTGCCAGCAGCAGAAGGAGTGAGACCCAGTACTTC. Full variable domain (missing parts from reference TRBV7-2 and TRBJ2-5): GAGVSQSPSNKVTEKGKDVELRCDPISGHTALYWYRQSLGQGLEFLIYFQGNSAPDKSGLPSDRFSAERTGGSVSTLTIQRTQQEDSAVYLCASSRRSETQYFGPGTRLLVL.

This rearrangement joins TRBV3-1 to TRBJ1-2; no clear D. The germline V and J ends were trimmed by 0 bases and 5 bases, with 7 bases remaining between them. Germline V gives CDR1 LGHDT, CDR2 YNNKEL (reference sequence). This CDR3 region has 13 residues. CDR3 sequence reads: CASSQDLGYGYTF. CDR3 DNA sequence: TGTGCCAGCAGCCAAGATTTGGGGTATGGCTACACCTTC.

This clonotype was recorded a few times. J is TRBJ2-1 and V is TRBV12-3 or TRBV12-4; the D gene is possibly TRBD1 (5 bases). V was pared by 4 bases and J by 5 bases, with 12 bases between. This CDR3 contains 14 residues. The chain's CDR3 is CASSSLDSNNEQFF. CDR3 nucleotides: TGTGCCAGCAGTTCCCTTGACAGTAACAATGAGCAGTTCTTC.

The chain has TRBV30 and TRBJ2-7; 7 nucleotides line up with TRBD2. Germline CDR1 GTSNPN, CDR2 SVGIG (reference sequence). The CDR3 has 15 residues. Germline trimming cut 2 bases from V and 6 bases from J; bases unmatched to any gene: 13. The DNA of the CDR3 is TGTGCCTGGAGTCCGGCCCAACCCCGCGGGAGCGAGCAGTACTTC. Residues: CAWSPAQPRGSEQYF. The entire variable domain, with the rest obtained from reference TRBV30 and TRBJ2-7, is as follows: SQTIHQWPATLVQPVGSPLSLECTVEGTSNPNLYWYRQAAGRGLQLLFYSVGIGQISSEVPQNLSASRPQDRQFILSSKKLLLSDSGFYLCAWSPAQPRGSEQYFGPGTRLTVT.

The chain joins TRBV5-1 to TRBJ2-3; 10 nucleotides match TRBD2. Germline V gene sequence: CDR1 SGHRS, CDR2 YFSETQ. The V segment lost 2 bases and the J segment 4 bases; nucleotides outside the gene matches: 4. The CDR3 is 15 amino acids. The CDR3, as DNA: TGCGCCAGCAGCTTTAGCGGGAGGCCCCCAGATACGCAGTATTTT. Amino acid sequence: CASSFSGRPPDTQYF.

This clonotype was observed a few times. Written as DNA, the CDR3 is TGTGCCAGCAGCTTAAAGCGGGGATATAGCAATCAGCCCCAGCATTTT. The encoded protein is CASSLKRGYSNQPQHF. V gene TRBV11-2 combines with J gene TRBJ1-5; D gene uncertain. Germline V gene sequence: CDR1 SGHAT, CDR2 FQNNGV. The V end was cut by 2 bases, the J end by 0 bases, with 11 bases between. CDR3 length: 16 residues. Complete variable domain (other parts from reference TRBV11-2 and TRBJ1-5): EAGVAQSPRYKIIEKRQSVAFWCNPISGHATLYWYQQILGQGPKLLIQFQNNGVVDDSQLPKDRFSAERLKGVDSTLKIQPAKLEDSAVYLCASSLKRGYSNQPQHFGDGTRLSIL.

This clonotype was recorded at least ten times. The gene calls are TRBV20-1 and TRBJ2-2; unclear D gene. This CDR3 has 12 amino acids. V was cut by 3 bases and J by 6 bases, with 8 bases left in between. Germline V gene data show CDR1 as DFQATT and CDR2 as SNEGSKA (reference sequence). CDR3 DNA sequence: TGCAGTGCTAGCTCGGTAGCCGGGGAGCTGTTTTTT. It translates to CSASSVAGELFF.

This clonotype was seen repeatedly, ten times or more. The chain couples TRBV20-1 to TRBJ2-7; 9 positions match TRBD2. Germline assignment: CDR1 DFQATT and CDR2 SNEGSKA (reference sequence). The CDR3 length is 13 residues. V shed 4 bases and J 0 bases; nucleotides not matched to a gene: 1. Here the CDR3 reads CSAISGSSYEQYF. The CDR3 coding sequence is TGCAGTGCTATTAGCGGGAGCTCCTACGAGCAGTACTTC.

The chain employs TRBV12-3 or TRBV12-4 and TRBJ1-1; 9 bases agree with TRBD1. V lost 3 bases, J lost 1 base, and 3 bases stayed unmatched. CDR3 size: 15 residues. This chain's CDR3 is CASSLTGGGNTEAFF. CDR3 nucleotides: TGTGCCAGCAGTTTGACAGGGGGTGGGAACACTGAAGCTTTCTTT.

This clonotype was counted only a few times. The rearrangement joins TRBV2 to TRBJ2-7; D is possibly TRBD2 (6 bases). This CDR3 has 15 residues. V lost 8 bases to trimming and J lost 5 bases, with 22 bases between them. The V gene's germline CDR1 is SNHLY and CDR2 FYNNEI. The CDR3 nucleotides are TGTGCCAGCGCGAAGACTGCCTCGGGAGTTCACGAGCAGTACTTC. This gives the protein CASAKTASGVHEQYF. The full variable domain, completed using reference TRBV2 and TRBJ2-7, is EPEVTQTPSHQVTQMGQEVILRCVPISNHLYFYWYRQILGQKVEFLVSFYNNEISEKSEIFDDQFSVERPDGSNFTLKIRSTKLEDSAMYFCASAKTASGVHEQYFGPGTRLTVT.

The chain uses TRBV2 and TRBJ2-3; D is possibly TRBD2 (6 bases). The V and J ends lost 3 bases and 11 bases respectively, with 18 bases between them. Germline V lookup: CDR1 SNHLY, CDR2 FYNNEI. The CDR3 loop spans 14 amino acids. The CDR3 here is CASSDREVTVEQYF. The DNA of the CDR3 is TGTGCCAGCAGTGACAGGGAGGTTACAGTCGAGCAGTATTTT.

Details on this clonotype: Given a much more abundant clone one base away, this may be a read error. V gene TRBV20-1 combines with J gene TRBJ2-3; D unclear. CDR1 and CDR2 (germline): DFQATT, SNEGSKA (reference sequence). The CDR3 consists of 14 residues. Trimming removed 5 bases from V and 3 bases from J, with 15 bases in between. The DNA of the CDR3 is TGCAGTGCTCCATGGTCGGGCAGAACAGATACGCAGTATTTT. It codes for CSAPWSGRTDTQYF.

This clonotype has just a few counts. V usage is TRBV5-1 and J usage is TRBJ2-5; tentatively, D is TRBD2 (6 bases). Looked up from germline, CDR1 is SGHRS and CDR2 is YFSETQ. Trimming shortened V by 4 bases and J by 5 bases, and 15 bases separated the two germline ends. This CDR3 is 14 amino acids long. CDR3 DNA sequence: TGCGCCAGCAGCCGAGAGGCGGGGCGCGAGACCCAGTACTTC. The encoded protein is CASSREAGRETQYF.

This clonotype was detected ten times or more. V and J are TRBV20-1 and TRBJ1-1; D is possibly TRBD1 (5 bases). Germline lookup yields CDR1 DFQATT and CDR2 SNEGSKA (reference sequence). V was clipped by 1 base and J by 0 bases, with 12 bases between them. This CDR3 has 15 residues. The CDR3 spells CSARAGSIMNTEAFF. CDR3 DNA: TGCAGTGCTAGAGCAGGGAGTATCATGAACACTGAAGCTTTCTTT.

The V and J genes are TRBV25-1 and TRBJ2-1; the D gene is possibly TRBD2 (5 bases). The CDR3 is 15 residues long. Trimming left V 5 bases short and J 6 bases short, with 17 bases between. Germline V gene lookup returns CDR1 MGHDK and CDR2 SYGVNS. The CDR3 coding sequence is TGTGCCAGCAGTTTAGTCCCGGGGTTCGTCAATGAGCAGTTCTTC. Amino acids: CASSLVPGFVNEQFF. The full variable domain, with the rest looked up from reference TRBV25-1 and TRBJ2-1, is EADIYQTPRYLVIGTGKKITLECSQTMGHDKMYWYQQDPGMELHLIHYSYGVNSTEKGDLSSESTVSRIRTEHFPLTLESARPSHTSQYLCASSLVPGFVNEQFFGPGTRLTVL.

The CDR3 protein is CASSQGERRGSGELFF. Here the CDR3 DNA reads TGCGCCAGCAGCCAAGGGGAGCGAAGGGGAAGTGGGGAGCTGTTTTTT. V usage is TRBV4-1 and J usage is TRBJ2-2; D tentatively fits TRBD1 or TRBD2 (5 bases each). The germline CDR1 and CDR2 sequences are MGHRA and YSYEKL. The CDR3 consists of 16 residues. V was pared by 1 base and J by 8 bases, with 17 bases between.

This clonotype was seen only once. A read error is possible here, since a much larger clone lies one base away. This likely comes from a read error, as the CDR3 has no conserved phenylalanine or tryptophan at its end. This sequence joins TRBV20-1 and TRBJ2-5; no definite D call. This CDR3 is built from 12 residues. The V gene lost 1 base and the J gene lost 1 base, with 4 bases spanning the gap. Per the germline V gene, CDR1 is DFQATT and CDR2 is SNEGSKA (reference sequence). CDR3 protein: CSARGTQETQYS. The CDR3 DNA is TGCAGTGCTAGAGGAACCCAAGAGACCCAGTACTCC.

Remarks on this clonotype: This could be a read error, since a much larger clone is one nucleotide away. The chain recombines TRBV20-1 with TRBJ2-1; TRBD2 aligns across 11 bases. Germline CDR1 is DFQATT and CDR2 is SNEGSKA (reference sequence). This CDR3 is 15 amino acids long. Losses at the gene ends were 6 bases for V and 2 bases for J; bases not matched to a gene: 6. The CDR3 sequence is CSAAGTSGTYNEQFF. Here the CDR3 DNA reads TGCAGTGCAGCAGGGACTAGCGGAACCTACAATGAGCAGTTCTTC.

This clonotype was found many times. J is TRBJ2-7 and V is TRBV6-5; 9 bases are a match to TRBD1. CDR3 length: 14 residues. Germline assignment: CDR1 MNHEY and CDR2 SVGAGI. V shed 2 bases and J 7 bases; nucleotides not matched to a gene: 6. CDR3 amino acids: CASSYPGQGGEQYF. The CDR3 region has the DNA TGTGCCAGCAGTTACCCGGGACAGGGCGGGGAGCAGTACTTC.